A selection of T cell receptor beta chains follows, all from one sample in a study of glioma-infiltrating T cells. One entry per CDR3 protein, called by TCRdb with MiXCR from the multiplex PCR reads. Seen here are roughly 350,000 distinct CDR3 sequences, around 45% observed once, and the top ten hold about 12%. Sequencing was performed on glioma tissue, nonneoplastic brain tissue, or PBMCs (not recorded which). These receptors originate from a human donor with low-grade glioma or glioblastoma, undergoing nonglioma brain surgery, or in good health (not recorded which). CDR3s include the opening cysteine and the closing phenylalanine or tryptophan. The D gene is left open where the match is weak. Clone size, where shown, is once, few, many, or a class for clones that have expanded.

J: TRBJ1-1
size: many
V: TRBV6-2/TRBV6-3
D: -
CDR3: CASSRLTGQKSFF
DNA: TGTGCCAGCAGTCGACTTACAGGTCAGAAGTCATTCTTT

J: TRBJ2-1
size: few
V: TRBV6-1
D: TRBD2
CDR3: CASSYLAGGSSYNEQFF
DNA: TGTGCCAGCAGTTACCTTGCGGGAGGGAGCTCCTACAATGAGCAGTTCTTC

J: TRBJ2-7
size: -
V: TRBV7-6
D: -
CDR3: CASSVSGARDEQYF
DNA: TGTGCCAGCAGCGTCTCAGGGGCCCGTGACGAGCAGTACTTC

J: TRBJ1-5
size: -
V: TRBV12-3/TRBV12-4
D: -
CDR3: CASSAGQNQSQHF
DNA: TGTGCCAGCAGTGCCGGACAGAATCAGTCCCAGCATTTT

J: TRBJ1-2
size: -
V: TRBV28
D: TRBD1
CDR3: CASSSQGRTGGYYGCTF
DNA: TGTGCCAGCAGTTCCCAAGGGAGGACAGGGGGCTACTATGGCTGCACCTTC

J: TRBJ1-2
size: -
V: TRBV4-1
D: -
CDR3: CASSQEGVGGYTF
DNA: TGCGCCAGCAGCCAAGAGGGGGTGGGAGGCTACACCTTC

J: TRBJ2-2
size: few
V: TRBV7-9
D: -
CDR3: CASGVGLNTGELFF
DNA: TGTGCCAGCGGGGTTGGACTGAACACCGGGGAGCTGTTTTTT

J: TRBJ2-5
size: -
V: TRBV28
D: TRBD2
CDR3: CASSLVGGKTQYF
DNA: TGTGCCAGCAGTTTAGTCGGGGGGAAGACCCAGTACTTC

J: TRBJ2-1
size: -
V: TRBV7-2
D: TRBD2
CDR3: CASSSFVTSGPAEQFF
DNA: TGTGCCAGCAGCTCCTTTGTAACTAGCGGGCCAGCTGAGCAGTTCTTC

J: TRBJ2-1
size: -
V: TRBV2
D: TRBD1
CDR3: CASNPQGYKQFF
DNA: TGTGCCAGCAATCCACAGGGGTATAAGCAGTTCTTC

J: TRBJ2-7
size: -
V: TRBV6-5
D: -
CDR3: CASSLDNKRDHSYEQYF
DNA: TGTGCCAGCAGTCTGGACAACAAACGGGACCACTCCTACGAGCAGTACTTC

J: TRBJ2-7
size: -
V: TRBV20-1
D: TRBD1
CDR3: CSARDNRGTYEQYF
DNA: TGCAGTGCTAGAGACAACAGGGGGACCTACGAGCAGTACTTC

J: TRBJ1-5
size: -
V: TRBV24-1
D: -
CDR3: CATSDLGNNQPQHF
DNA: TGTGCCACCAGTGATTTGGGCAATAATCAGCCCCAGCATTTT

J: TRBJ2-7
size: many
V: TRBV6-2/TRBV6-3
D: TRBD1
CDR3: CASSPSRDSPWLYF
DNA: TGTGCCAGCAGTCCATCCCGGGACAGCCCATGGTTGTACTTC

J: TRBJ1-2
size: -
V: TRBV4-1
D: -
CDR3: CASSQEGRQAYGYTF
DNA: TGCGCCAGCAGCCAAGAGGGGCGACAGGCCTATGGCTACACCTTC

J: TRBJ2-7
size: once
V: TRBV4-2
D: TRBD2
CDR3: CASSWTSSRPYEQYF
DNA: TGTGCCAGCAGCTGGACTAGCTCCAGACCCTACGAGCAGTACTTC

J: TRBJ1-1
size: -
V: TRBV28
D: TRBD1
CDR3: CASSSARGLGTESFF
DNA: TGTGCCAGCAGTTCGGCCAGGGGGCTGGGGACTGAATCTTTCTTT

J: TRBJ1-1
size: many
V: TRBV27
D: TRBD1
CDR3: CASGQDGYTEAFF
DNA: TGTGCCAGCGGACAGGACGGGTACACTGAAGCTTTCTTT

J: TRBJ2-7
size: many
V: TRBV27
D: TRBD2
CDR3: CASSPAGTNSYEQYF
DNA: TGTGCCAGCAGTCCTGCCGGGACTAACTCCTACGAGCAGTACTTC

J: TRBJ2-7
size: -
V: TRBV9
D: -
CDR3: CASSPWALDEQYF
DNA: TGTGCCAGCAGCCCCTGGGCCCTGGACGAGCAGTACTTC

J: TRBJ2-7
size: few
V: TRBV10-3
D: TRBD2
CDR3: CATGGLGEQYF
DNA: TGTGCCACGGGGGGGCTCGGCGAGCAGTACTTC

J: TRBJ2-1
size: -
V: TRBV19
D: -
CDR3: CASSTKGTLYNEQFF
DNA: TGTGCCAGTAGTACAAAAGGGACTCTTTACAATGAGCAGTTCTTC

J: TRBJ2-3
size: -
V: TRBV5-4
D: TRBD2
CDR3: CASSIGTSGRKQPNTQYF
DNA: TGTGCCAGCAGCATAGGGACTAGCGGGAGAAAGCAGCCAAATACGCAGTATTTT

J: TRBJ2-3
size: -
V: TRBV2
D: -
CDR3: CASSGPSRTDTQYF
DNA: TGTGCCAGCAGCGGACCTTCCCGCACAGATACGCAGTATTTT

J: TRBJ2-1
size: -
V: TRBV4-2
D: -
CDR3: CASSQVAAEQFF
DNA: TGTGCCAGCAGCCAAGTTGCGGCTGAGCAGTTCTTC

J: TRBJ2-1
size: -
V: TRBV2
D: TRBD2
CDR3: CASSEGRGRYNEQFF
DNA: TGTGCCAGCAGTGAAGGGCGCGGGAGGTACAATGAGCAGTTCTTC

J: TRBJ2-7
size: -
V: TRBV28
D: TRBD2
CDR3: CARSLAGNEQYF
DNA: TGTGCCCGCAGTTTAGCGGGAAACGAGCAGTACTTC

J: TRBJ2-7
size: -
V: TRBV28
D: -
CDR3: CASSLLLERYF
DNA: TGTGCCAGCAGTCTCTTGCTCGAGCGGTACTTC

J: TRBJ1-2
size: -
V: TRBV28
D: TRBD1
CDR3: CASSTPGQGAVGSYTF
DNA: TGTGCCAGCAGTACTCCGGGACAGGGGGCGGTAGGGAGCTACACCTTC

J: TRBJ2-3
size: many
V: TRBV20-1
D: TRBD2
CDR3: CSARDRTSGSADTQYF
DNA: TGCAGTGCTAGAGATCGGACTAGCGGGAGTGCAGATACGCAGTATTTT

J: TRBJ2-7
size: few
V: TRBV27
D: -
CDR3: CASSLIGGEQYF
DNA: TGTGCCAGCAGTTTAATAGGAGGCGAGCAGTACTTC

J: TRBJ2-3
size: few
V: TRBV28
D: TRBD2
CDR3: CASSGGLAVWVGTDTQYF
DNA: TGTGCCAGCAGTGGGGGACTAGCGGTGTGGGTCGGCACAGATACGCAGTATTTT

J: TRBJ1-3
size: -
V: TRBV4-2
D: -
CDR3: CASSQDPSAGTGNTIYF
DNA: TGTGCCAGCAGCCAAGATCCCTCGGCGGGGACTGGAAACACCATATATTTT

J: TRBJ2-1
size: once
V: TRBV7-8
D: TRBD2
CDR3: CASSLARLAGPYNEQFF
DNA: TGTGCCAGCAGCTTAGCACGACTAGCGGGACCCTACAATGAGCAGTTCTTC

J: TRBJ1-5
size: many
V: TRBV28
D: TRBD1
CDR3: CASTHRGDQPQHF
DNA: TGTGCCAGCACCCACAGGGGTGATCAGCCCCAGCATTTT

J: TRBJ2-5
size: -
V: TRBV6-1
D: TRBD1
CDR3: CASTTRTGGDQTQYF
DNA: TGTGCCAGCACCACCCGGACAGGGGGCGATCAGACCCAGTACTTC

J: TRBJ2-1
size: few
V: TRBV28
D: TRBD2
CDR3: CASSPLTSGNEQFF
DNA: TGTGCCAGCAGTCCCTTGACTAGCGGCAATGAGCAGTTCTTC

J: TRBJ2-7
size: -
V: TRBV6-1
D: -
CDR3: CASSVTASWRNEQYF
DNA: TGTGCCAGCAGTGTTACCGCTAGCTGGAGGAACGAGCAGTACTTC

J: TRBJ2-5
size: -
V: TRBV6-2/TRBV6-3
D: -
CDR3: CASSPRDSPFETQYF
DNA: TGTGCCAGCAGTCCCCGGGACTCCCCTTTTGAGACCCAGTACTTC

J: TRBJ1-1
size: many
V: TRBV20-1
D: -
CDR3: CSARWGLNTEAFF
DNA: TGCAGTGCCAGATGGGGGTTGAACACTGAAGCTTTCTTT

J: TRBJ1-1
size: -
V: TRBV7-2
D: -
CDR3: CASSLRRGPQMNTEAFF
DNA: TGTGCCAGCAGCTTAAGGCGGGGGCCCCAGATGAACACTGAAGCTTTCTTT

J: TRBJ1-1
size: few
V: TRBV6-2/TRBV6-3
D: -
CDR3: CASSTPRGGTEAFF
DNA: TGTGCCAGCAGTACCCCACGAGGGGGGACTGAAGCTTTCTTT

J: TRBJ1-4
size: -
V: TRBV18
D: TRBD1
CDR3: CASSRDSQNEKLFF
DNA: TGTGCCAGCTCCCGGGACAGTCAGAATGAAAAACTGTTTTTT

J: TRBJ2-1
size: -
V: TRBV28
D: -
CDR3: CASSLFRVAMNEQFF
DNA: TGTGCCAGCAGTTTATTCCGGGTGGCTATGAATGAGCAGTTCTTC

J: TRBJ2-3
size: -
V: TRBV4-2
D: -
CDR3: CASSQTGLGLSTDTQYF
DNA: TGTGCCAGCAGCCAAACGGGACTGGGGTTGAGCACAGATACGCAGTATTTT